This T cell receptor beta chain derives from a study of a mutant IDH1 vaccine in newly diagnosed glioma. The table lists this clone with a count of one. The antigen remains undetermined. Generated by immunoSEQ multiplex PCR, the TCRdb table keeps only in-frame clones and is missing some. The data contain roughly 25,000 clones, less than 80% of them singletons. Germline loops: CDR1 SGHDN, CDR2 FVKESK. V lost 4 bases to trimming and J lost 7 bases; unmatched junction nucleotides: 11. The CDR3 covers 18 residues. Time point given: week 11, during vaccination. Vaccination used 300 ug of mutant IDH1 20-mer peptide per dose, with topical imiquimod.

This receptor was taken from a man aged 40-49 years with glioma. The sequenced sample was PBMCs, obtained from a glioma patient whose treatment included an IDH1 peptide vaccine. This chain uses TRBV14 with TRBJ2-2; 14 nucleotides match TRBD2. CDR3 region: CASSPGTSGRVMVGELFF. CDR3 sequence (DNA): TGTGCCAGCAGCCCGGGGACTAGCGGGAGAGTGATGGTCGGGGAGCTGTTTTTT. Variable domain in full (rest from reference TRBV14 and TRBJ2-2): EAGVTQFPSHSVIEKGQTVTLRCDPISGHDNLYWYRRVMGKEIKFLLHFVKESKQDESGMPNNRFLAERTGGTYSTLKVQPAELEDSGVYFCASSPGTSGRVMVGELFFGEGSRLTVL.